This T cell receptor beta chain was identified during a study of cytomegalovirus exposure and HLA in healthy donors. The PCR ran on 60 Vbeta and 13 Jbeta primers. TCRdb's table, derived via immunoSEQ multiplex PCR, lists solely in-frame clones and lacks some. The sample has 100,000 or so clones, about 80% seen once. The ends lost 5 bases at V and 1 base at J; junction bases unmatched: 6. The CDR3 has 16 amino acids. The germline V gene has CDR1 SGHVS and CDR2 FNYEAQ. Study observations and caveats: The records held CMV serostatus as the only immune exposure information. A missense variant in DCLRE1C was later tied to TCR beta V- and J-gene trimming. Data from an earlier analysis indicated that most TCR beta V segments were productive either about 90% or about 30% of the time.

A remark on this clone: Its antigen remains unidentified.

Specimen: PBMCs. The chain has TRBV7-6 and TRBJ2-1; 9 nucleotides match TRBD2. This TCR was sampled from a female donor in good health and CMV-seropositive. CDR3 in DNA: TGTGCCAGCAGCAGGAGCGGGGGGAATTCCTACAATGAGCAGTTCTTC. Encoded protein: CASSRSGGNSYNEQFF.